Below are 8 T cell receptor beta chains sequenced from a single sample in a study of tumor-infiltrating lymphocytes in primary liver carcinoma (dated by TCRdb to about 2017). TCRdb records Illumina HiSeq 2500 as the sequencer. Using a constant-region primer and ProtoScript II reverse transcriptase, TCRbeta-specific cDNA was reverse-transcribed from 500 ng total RNA. TCRbeta libraries were built with three nested multiplex PCR rounds, a slightly modified ARM-PCR procedure. Multiplex TRBV1-TRBV30 forward primers and a Cbeta reverse primer were used in the first two PCR rounds, each of which was run for 9 to 11 cycles. TCRdb reprocessed the public reads (quality trimming at Q25 with fastp, clone calling with MiXCR) and kept in-frame beta chains. Each entry is one CDR3 protein sequence, shown with its most common DNA and genes. Across this sample there are approximately 110,000 distinct CDR3 sequences, with around 62% seen only once. Of the sample, around 9.7% falls within the top ten clones.

Total RNA and DNA were co-extracted from around 18-30 mg of bulk tissue with the AllPrep DNA/RNA mini kit, without cell sorting. Sequencing was done on a sample of liver tumor tissue from sampling region 1. Taken with the paper, the label for cell subset or site translates to: tumor region T1, superior pole. These TCRs come from a woman in her sixties or seventies with primary liver carcinoma and hepatitis B virus infection.

About this clonotype itself: A read error is possible here, since a much larger clone lies one base away. The chain combines TRBV6-5 with TRBJ2-1, with 7 bases aligning to TRBD1. CDR3 length equals 14 residues. In germline, CDR1 is MNHEY, CDR2 SVGAGI. The CDR3, as DNA: TGTGCCAGCAGTTACGATGGGACAGCTAATGAGCAGATCTTC. Protein product: CASSYDGTANEQIF.

For this clonotype: A much larger clone is a single base away; this may be a read error. The rearrangement joins TRBV6-4 to TRBJ2-7, with 10 bases fitting TRBD2. CDR3 length: 14 residues. Germline CDR1 reads MRHNA; CDR2 reads SNTAGT. Trimming took 6 bases from V and 7 from J; bases not matched to a gene: 9. The CDR3 reads CASSEREGTAEQYF. The CDR3 nucleotides are TGTGCCAGCAGCGAGCGGGAGGGAACTGCGGAGCAGTACTTC.

In this sample, this clonotype turned up many times. The chain combines TRBV7-9 with TRBJ2-7; TRBD1 aligns across 7 bases. Per germline, CDR1 SEHNR and CDR2 FQNEAQ (reference sequence). The CDR3 sequence is 13 residues long. With V trimmed by 5 bases and J by 6 bases, 7 bases remained unmatched. This CDR3 is CASSRDSLSEQYF. In DNA form, the CDR3 reads TGTGCCAGCAGCCGGGACAGTCTGTCCGAGCAGTACTTC. The full variable domain, its missing parts supplied by reference TRBV7-9 and TRBJ2-7, is DTGVSQNPRHKITKRGQNVTFRCDPISEHNRLYWYRQTLGQGPEFLTYFQNEAQLEKSRLLSDRFSAERPKGSFSTLEIQRTEQGDSAMYLCASSRDSLSEQYFGPGTRLTVT.

This chain links TRBV6-6 with TRBJ2-2, with 15 nucleotides matching TRBD2. The germline gives CDR1 MNHNY, CDR2 SVGAGI (reference sequence). The CDR3 is 18 residues long. V lost 5 bases to trimming and J lost 1 base; unmatched junction nucleotides: 5. The DNA of the CDR3 is TGTGCCAGCAGTGCGGGACTAGCGGGAGGAAGGAACACCGGGGAGCTGTTTTTT. This encodes CASSAGLAGGRNTGELFF.

About this clonotype: A much larger clone sits a single nucleotide away, making a read error possible. The J gene is TRBJ2-2, the V gene TRBV2; possibly TRBD2 for D (5 bases). The CDR3 is 13 residues long. Trimming left V 8 bases short and J 5 bases short, with 12 bases between. The germline CDR1 and CDR2 sequences are SNHLY and FYNNEI. The CDR3 sequence is CASGYTGTGELFF. In nucleotides, the CDR3 is TGTGCCAGCGGTTATACGGGAACCGGGGAGCTGTTTTTT.

The chain is built from TRBV11-2 and TRBJ2-7, with TRBD2 matching 12 bases. CDR1 and CDR2 from the germline V gene are SGHAT and FQNNGV. This CDR3 has 13 amino acids. V shed 8 bases, J shed 4 bases, and the junction held 3 bases outside the gene matches. CDR3 sequence: CASLTSGSYEQYF. In DNA form, the CDR3 reads TGTGCCAGCTTGACTAGCGGGAGTTACGAGCAGTACTTC.

On this clonotype itself: At one of its ends the junction is not consistent with the germline gene, which may arise from a read error. The V gene is TRBV6-6, the J gene TRBJ2-6; D is perhaps TRBD1 or TRBD2 (5 bases each). The CDR3 runs to 15 residues. Germline-derived CDR1 and CDR2 are MNHNY and SVGAGI (reference sequence). CDR3 loop: CASSMQGAGADVLTF. The CDR3 DNA sequence: TGCGCCAGCAGTATGCAGGGTGCCGGGGCCGACGTCCTGACTTTC.

On this clonotype: A much larger clone differs from this one at a single base, so this may be a read error. The CDR3 coding sequence is TGCAGCGTTTTCGGGCCATGGGGCAGCACCGGGGAGCTGTTTTTT. Encoded protein: CSVFGPWGSTGELFF. The chain links TRBV29-1 to TRBJ2-2, with D possibly being TRBD1 (5 bases). This CDR3 comprises 15 residues. V was cut by 5 bases and J by 4 bases, with 17 bases left in between. Germline V gene sequence: CDR1 SQVTM, CDR2 ANQGSEA.